The rows below give T cell receptor beta chains drawn from one sample of a study of beta chain features in type 1 diabetes. This table comes from immunoSEQ multiplex PCR, and its TCRdb copy is limited to in-frame clones, with some not included. The data show 250,000 to 300,000 clones, with 7% to 9% seen just once and roughly 1% held by the top ten. Sample: central memory CD4+ T cells from blood. The receptors stem from a woman aged 18 to 35 in good health. Both conserved end residues are part of each CDR3. The D gene is left open where the match is weak. Size tells how often a clone was seen (once, few, many) or the class of an expanded clone, and some rows leave it out.

CDR3: CASSRLPQGSADTQYF; DNA: TGCGCCAGCAGCCGGCTGCCGCAGGGTTCTGCAGATACGCAGTATTTT; length: 16; size: -; J: TRBJ2-3; V: TRBV5-1; D: -
CDR3: CASSSVLAGNEKLFF; DNA: TGTGCCAGCAGCTCTGTGCTAGCTGGTAATGAAAAACTGTTTTTT; length: 15; size: -; J: TRBJ1-4; V: TRBV5-6; D: -
CDR3: CASSLVFSGSYEQYF; DNA: TGCGCCAGCAGCTTGGTTTTTAGCGGGAGTTACGAGCAGTACTTC; length: 15; size: few; J: TRBJ2-7; V: TRBV5-1; D: TRBD2
CDR3: CASSDYTDTQYF; DNA: TGTGCCAGCAGCGACTACACAGATACGCAGTATTTT; length: 12; size: few; J: TRBJ2-3; V: TRBV7-2; D: -
CDR3: CSVEGTGFQGAEAYEQYF; DNA: TGCAGCGTTGAAGGGACAGGATTTCAGGGGGCTGAAGCCTACGAGCAGTACTTC; length: 18; size: few; J: TRBJ2-7; V: TRBV29-1; D: TRBD1
CDR3: CASRWTVANEKLFF; DNA: TGTGCCAGCCGCTGGACAGTTGCTAATGAAAAACTGTTTTTT; length: 14; size: many; J: TRBJ1-4; V: TRBV2; D: -
CDR3: CASSFGGGLSGNTIYF; DNA: TGTGCCAGCAGTTTTGGAGGGGGCTTGTCTGGAAACACCATATATTTT; length: 16; size: few; J: TRBJ1-3; V: TRBV28; D: TRBD1
CDR3: CASSSAGGYTF; DNA: TGTGCCAGCAGCTCCGCGGGCGGCTACACCTTC; length: 11; size: many; J: TRBJ1-2; V: TRBV7-9; D: -
CDR3: CASSVGSSDTDTQYF; DNA: TGTGCCAGCAGCGTAGGAAGTTCAGATACAGATACGCAGTATTTT; length: 15; size: -; J: TRBJ2-3; V: TRBV9; D: -
CDR3: CASSVGLAGTDTQYF; DNA: TGTGCCAGCAGCGTGGGACTAGCGGGGACAGATACGCAGTATTTT; length: 15; size: few; J: TRBJ2-3; V: TRBV9; D: TRBD2
CDR3: CSASLVAEQFF; DNA: TGCAGTGCTAGCTTGGTGGCTGAGCAGTTCTTC; length: 11; size: few; J: TRBJ2-1; V: TRBV20-1; D: -
CDR3: CATSRDGASWGEQYF; DNA: TGTGCCACCAGCAGAGATGGGGCCTCTTGGGGCGAGCAGTACTTC; length: 15; size: -; J: TRBJ2-7; V: TRBV15; D: -
CDR3: CASSDGDSENEQYF; DNA: TGTGCCAGCAGCGACGGGGACAGCGAAAACGAGCAGTACTTC; length: 14; size: -; J: TRBJ2-7; V: TRBV6-1; D: TRBD1
CDR3: CASTFQGHGYTF; DNA: TGTGCCAGCACGTTTCAGGGGCATGGCTACACCTTC; length: 12; size: few; J: TRBJ1-2; V: TRBV2; D: -
CDR3: CASSHLPDRRGPQHF; DNA: TGCGCCAGCAGTCATCTACCGGACAGGAGGGGTCCCCAGCATTTT; length: 15; size: many; J: TRBJ1-5; V: TRBV23-1; D: TRBD1
CDR3: CASSRDTGELFF; DNA: TGTGCCAGCAGCAGAGACACCGGGGAGCTGTTTTTT; length: 12; size: few; J: TRBJ2-2; V: TRBV7-2; D: -
CDR3: CASSFGGSSSYEQYF; DNA: TGCGCCAGCAGCTTCGGCGGGAGCTCCTCCTACGAGCAGTACTTC; length: 15; size: -; J: TRBJ2-7; V: TRBV5-1; D: TRBD2
CDR3: CASSSILAGQETQYF; DNA: TGCGCCAGCAGCTCTATTCTAGCGGGGCAAGAGACCCAGTACTTC; length: 15; size: -; J: TRBJ2-5; V: TRBV5-1; D: TRBD2
CDR3: CASSPRAGSYEQYF; DNA: TGTGCCAGCAGTCCACGCGCTGGCTCCTACGAGCAGTACTTC; length: 14; size: few; J: TRBJ2-7; V: TRBV6-5; D: -
CDR3: CASSSGLGNTIYF; DNA: TGTGCCAGCAGCTCGGGACTAGGAAACACCATATATTTT; length: 13; size: -; J: TRBJ1-3; V: TRBV7-3; D: -
CDR3: CASSLPPGQGATGELFF; DNA: TGTGCCAGCAGCCTCCCCCCGGGACAGGGGGCCACCGGGGAGCTGTTTTTT; length: 17; size: few; J: TRBJ2-2; V: TRBV7-2; D: TRBD1